This TCR beta chain stems from a study of T cell responses to AZD1222 COVID-19 vaccine (dated by TCRdb to the early 2020s). With respect to the entire study: AZD1222 recipients given second doses at about 4 weeks or at about 12 weeks were pooled, since spike-specific TCR depth and breadth were not found to differ between the two schedules. TCR sequencing covered more than 230 trial participants: 207 given two doses of AZD1222 and 26 given two doses of MenACWY control vaccine. Enrollment into the trials was organized by age into subgroups of 18-55, 56-69 and 70-plus years, and those subgroups contained roughly 140, 27 and 60 TCR-sequenced participants, respectively.

The CDR3 regions of human TCRbeta chains were subjected to immunosequencing. Turning to the authors' computational methods: TCRs in the repertoires were compared against a reference library of SARS-CoV-2-specific TCRs that had been generated with the MIRA antigen-specificity platform. Breadth was defined as the fraction of unique TCRs that were SARS-CoV-2-associated, and depth was defined as the fraction of total T cells that were SARS-CoV-2-associated. Using the MIRA data, each spike-specific TCR was mapped to the spike region that the TCR reacts to and placed in a CD4 or CD8 class. Log10-transformed breadth and depth values were compared by one-way ANOVA with Sidak's multiple comparisons tests. Drawn from immuneACCESS, this table holds only the in-frame rearrangements with V and J called that TCRdb kept. Clones are partly lost; checked studies trace under half to an unresolved V gene and leave the rest unexplained. Clone size and V and J calls were adopted from that table, with D and trimming inferred from the DNA. The sample table shows tens of thousands of clones, and 80% to 90% are seen once. The ten largest clones add up to about 6% of the sample.

Explained via the paper, the time point label denotes: baseline before first vaccination. Vaccinee samples came from UK trials COV001 and COV002, including a single-blind randomized controlled phase 2/3 trial of AZD1222 (ChAdOx1 nCoV-19) in healthy adults. For TCRbeta chain sequencing, PBMC samples from trial participants were taken at day 0 and at day 28 after the second dose. CDR1 and CDR2 are drawn from the germline V gene: SGHDT, YYEEEE. The CDR3 spans 14 residues, from the cysteine through the phenylalanine. The entry retains the CDR3 DNA only, 42 bases that are in frame from base 1. V lost 1 base and J lost 13 bases; the stretch between them is 17 bases long. General findings and caveats noted by the study authors: Most participants were white British and females outnumbered males, and the authors suggested that clonal diversity may have been underestimated. Because no day 14 peak-response samples were available, repertoires were characterized only after the peak T cell response. The vaccine-associated CD4 TCRs covered the entire spike protein, and the dominant responses fell in regions 160-218 and 743-854. The 56-69-year group was small, and its depth increase did not reach significance, likely because of low power. Conclusions about previously exposed vaccinees are limited because only a handful of AZD1222 recipients were SARS-CoV-2 seropositive at baseline. Reportedly, almost half of the unique spike-specific TCRs recognized epitopes lying outside the regions that are mutated in the B.1.351 and B.1.1.7 variants. A significant rise in spike-specific TCR breadth and depth was observed after two AZD1222 doses relative to day 0 and relative to MenACWY recipients.

About this clone: No antigen is known for it. One base away there is no much larger clone; base qualities are not given.

The TCR was taken from an adult in good health. The starting material was peripheral blood, obtained on day 0 of AZD1222 vaccination. Recombination linked TRBV5-6 to TRBJ2-2; the D gene is perhaps TRBD1, from 6 matching bases. The CDR3 region reads CASSLYRGEQGLFF. The DNA reads TGTGCCAGCAGCTTGTACCGGGGCGAACAGGGGCTGTTTTTT.